Below are 11 T cell receptor beta chains sequenced from a single sample in a study of blood T cell repertoires in COVID-19. Repertoires were generated with immunoSEQ multiplex PCR, while TCRdb's copy carries only in-frame clones and drops some. The repertoire holds hundreds of thousands of clones, with around 88% as singletons. Sequenced material: PBMCs or T cells enriched from blood (not recorded which). These TCRs come from a woman aged 40 to 50 with acute COVID-19.

The rearrangement uses TRBV4-2 and TRBJ1-4; possibly TRBD1 for D (5 bases). This CDR3 contains 15 residues. V lost 0 bases and J 4 bases, leaving 9 bases between the germline ends. Per the germline V gene, CDR1 is LGHNA and CDR2 is YNFKEQ. The CDR3 sequence is CASSQEQAVNEKLFF. CDR3 DNA: TGTGCCAGCAGCCAAGAACAGGCCGTTAATGAAAAACTGTTTTTT.

The V gene is TRBV2, the J gene TRBJ2-1; 10 nucleotides align to TRBD1. Unmatched junction bases numbered 6, after V lost 1 base and J lost 0 bases. The CDR3 sequence is 18 residues long. Per the germline V gene, CDR1 is SNHLY and CDR2 is FYNNEI. The CDR3 spells CASSEGDRGPSSYNEQFF. The CDR3 coding sequence is TGTGCCAGCAGTGAAGGGGACAGGGGTCCCAGCTCCTACAATGAGCAGTTCTTC.

The genes are TRBV24-1 and TRBJ1-2; 7 bases are a match to TRBD1. The CDR3 is 14 residues long. Per germline, CDR1 KGHDR and CDR2 SFDVKD. The J segment lost 7 bases and the V segment lost 4 bases, leaving 8 bases of the junction unmatched. The CDR3 loop is CATSEGRGSFGYTF. DNA for the CDR3: TGTGCCACCAGTGAGGGCAGGGGGTCGTTTGGCTACACCTTC.

The chain is built from TRBV9 and TRBJ1-3, with D unresolved. Trimming pared 3 bases from V and 0 bases from J, leaving 16 bases between. This CDR3 contains 17 residues. CDR1 and CDR2 (germline): SGDLS, YYNGEE. CDR3 region: CASSESFGGSSGNTIYF. CDR3 nucleotides: TGTGCCAGCAGCGAAAGCTTTGGCGGGAGCTCTGGAAACACCATATATTTT.

V is TRBV19 and J is TRBJ2-3; D unresolved. CDR3 length equals 12 residues. V lost 3 bases and J 6 bases, leaving 7 bases between the germline ends. Germline V gives CDR1 LNHDA, CDR2 SQIVND (reference sequence). The CDR3 protein is CASSISDDTQYF. The CDR3 DNA is TGTGCCAGTAGTATTAGTGATGATACGCAGTATTTT. Full variable domain (missing parts from reference TRBV19 and TRBJ2-3): DGGITQSPKYLFRKEGQNVTLSCEQNLNHDAMYWYRQDPGQGLRLIYYSQIVNDFQKGDIAEGYSVSREKKESFPLTVTSAQKNPTAFYLCASSISDDTQYFGPGTRLTVL.

This chain joins TRBV11-2 and TRBJ1-1; 7 bases line up with TRBD1. In germline, CDR1 is SGHAT, CDR2 FQNNGV. CDR3 length: 13 residues. The J segment lost 9 bases and the V segment lost 5 bases, leaving 9 bases of the junction unmatched. CDR3 coding DNA: TGTGCCAGCAGCCGGACAGGAACCAGCCAAGCTTTCTTT. Translating gives CASSRTGTSQAFF.

The chain is built from TRBV3-1 (or the pseudogene TRBV3-2) and TRBJ1-5; 8 bases fit TRBD1. Germline CDR1 is LGHDT and CDR2 is YNNKEL (reference sequence). The CDR3 covers 16 residues. Trimming at V came to 4 bases and at J to 2 bases, leaving 7 bases not matched to a gene. For the CDR3, the DNA is TGTGCCAGCAGCCTCAAACAGGGGGATGGCAATCAGCCCCAGCATTTT. Amino acids: CASSLKQGDGNQPQHF.

This clone was recorded once. The V gene is TRBV7-8, the J gene TRBJ2-1; 7 bases fit TRBD1. Germline values: CDR1 SGHVS, CDR2 FQNEAQ. This CDR3 is built from 15 residues. With 5 bases clipped from V and 5 bases from J, the junction kept 9 bases outside the gene matches. The CDR3 nucleotides read TGTGCCAGCAGCGCCAGGGGACAGAGAAACAATGAGCAGTTCTTC. Translated, it gives CASSARGQRNNEQFF.

J is TRBJ1-2 and V is TRBV24-1; unclear D gene. Trimming took off 3 bases at V and 6 bases at J, with 10 bases between the two ends. Germline V gene sequence: CDR1 KGHDR, CDR2 SFDVKD. The CDR3 runs to 13 residues. CDR3 coding DNA: TGTGCCACCAGTGATCACGCGGCAGATGGCTACACCTTC. Amino acids: CATSDHAADGYTF.

The chain couples TRBV27 to TRBJ2-1; tentative D call: TRBD2 (5 bases). The CDR3 runs 14 residues. Trimming removed 5 bases from V and 0 bases from J, with 8 bases in between. Germline assignment: CDR1 MNHEY and CDR2 SMNVEV (reference sequence). The CDR3 nucleotides read TGTGCCAGCAGTCCGGGGAACTCCTACAATGAGCAGTTCTTC. It specifies CASSPGNSYNEQFF.

The chain uses TRBV6-5 and TRBJ2-2; TRBD1 is a possible D gene (6 bases). V was cut by 4 bases and J by 0 bases, with 12 bases left in between. The germline CDR1 and CDR2 sequences are MNHEY and SVGAGI. The CDR3 length is 16 residues. In DNA, the CDR3 is TGTGCCAGCAGTTCGCACAGGGTTCCGAACACCGGGGAGCTGTTTTTT. Translating gives CASSSHRVPNTGELFF.